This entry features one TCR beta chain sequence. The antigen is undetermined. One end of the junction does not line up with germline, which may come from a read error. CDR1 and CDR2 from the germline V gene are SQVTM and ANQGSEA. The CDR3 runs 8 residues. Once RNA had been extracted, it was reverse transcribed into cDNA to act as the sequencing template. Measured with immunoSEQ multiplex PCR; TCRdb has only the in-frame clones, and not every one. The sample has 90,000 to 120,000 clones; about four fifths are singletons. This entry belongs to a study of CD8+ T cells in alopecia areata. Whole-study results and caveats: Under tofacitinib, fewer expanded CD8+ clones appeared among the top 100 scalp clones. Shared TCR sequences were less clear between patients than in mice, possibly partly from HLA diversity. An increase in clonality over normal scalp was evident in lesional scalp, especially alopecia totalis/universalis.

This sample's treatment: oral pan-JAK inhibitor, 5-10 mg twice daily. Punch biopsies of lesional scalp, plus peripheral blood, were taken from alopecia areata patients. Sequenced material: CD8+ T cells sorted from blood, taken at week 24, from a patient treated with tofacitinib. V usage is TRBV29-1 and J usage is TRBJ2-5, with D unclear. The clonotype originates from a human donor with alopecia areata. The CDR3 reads CSVDGGDF. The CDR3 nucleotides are TGCAGCGTTGATGGTGGAGACTTC.